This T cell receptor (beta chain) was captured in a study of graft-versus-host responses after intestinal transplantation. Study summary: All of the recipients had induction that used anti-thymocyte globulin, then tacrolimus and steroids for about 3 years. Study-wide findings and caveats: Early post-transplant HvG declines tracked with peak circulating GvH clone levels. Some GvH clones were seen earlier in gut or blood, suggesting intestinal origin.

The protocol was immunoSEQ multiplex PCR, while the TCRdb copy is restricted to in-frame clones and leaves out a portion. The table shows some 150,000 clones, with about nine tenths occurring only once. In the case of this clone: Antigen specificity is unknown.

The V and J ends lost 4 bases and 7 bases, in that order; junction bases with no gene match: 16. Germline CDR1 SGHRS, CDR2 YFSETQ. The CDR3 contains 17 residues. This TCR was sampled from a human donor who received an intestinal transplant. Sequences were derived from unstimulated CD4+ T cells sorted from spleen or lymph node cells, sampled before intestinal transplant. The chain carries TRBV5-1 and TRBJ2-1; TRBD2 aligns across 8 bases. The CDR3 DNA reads TGCGCCAGCAGCCCCCCCGGTGGACTCCGGGAGGGGAATGAGCAGTTCTTC. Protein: CASSPPGGLREGNEQFF.